Below are 23 T cell receptor beta chains sequenced from a single sample in a study of response to subunit inactivated influenza vaccine. MiXCR was run by TCRdb on the RT-PCR reads, yielding one entry per CDR3 protein. Of about 570,000 distinct CDR3 sequences listed, 11% are singletons. These same data were also listed under a study on T cells expressing NK-cell markers. That paper states: Template switching by 5'RACE with UMIs generated the TCR beta cDNA.

Sequencing was performed on PBMCs from blood, taken on the day of vaccination. These receptors were collected from a man in his forties or fifties who received an inactivated influenza vaccine.

In its sample, this clonotype was seen a few times. This chain joins TRBV12-3 or TRBV12-4 and TRBJ2-2, with 9 bases identical to TRBD2. The length of the CDR3 is 15 residues. V lost 3 bases and J lost 4; bases outside the gene matches: 3. CDR3 sequence reads: CASSLGGRATGELFF. The DNA for the CDR3 is TGTGCCAGCAGTTTGGGCGGGAGGGCCACCGGGGAGCTGTTTTTT.

J is TRBJ2-5 and V is TRBV20-1; the D is unclear. The germline V gene has CDR1 DFQATT and CDR2 SNEGSKA (reference sequence). The V end was cut by 1 base, the J end by 5 bases, with 8 bases between. The length of the CDR3 is 12 residues. CDR3 sequence (DNA): TGCAGTGCTAGAGGGGCTTATGAGACCCAGTACTTC. Translating gives CSARGAYETQYF.

This clonotype occurred many times. The chain carries TRBV15 and TRBJ2-1; D is perhaps TRBD2 (6 bases). CDR1 and CDR2 (germline): LNHNV, YYDKDF (reference sequence). The CDR3 is 17 amino acids. V lost 5 bases, J lost 0 bases, and 17 bases lay in between. CDR3 nucleotides: TGTGCCACCAGCCCCGTGGTAGCGGAGAGCTCCTACAATGAGCAGTTCTTC. It encodes CATSPVVAESSYNEQFF. The complete variable domain, with remaining parts taken from reference TRBV15 and TRBJ2-1, reads DAMVIQNPRYQVTQFGKPVTLSCSQTLNHNVMYWYQQKSSQAPKLLFHYYDKDFNNEADTPDNFQSRRPNTSFCFLDIRSPGLGDTAMYLCATSPVVAESSYNEQFFGPGTRLTVL.

There are a few counts of this clonotype. The V and J genes are TRBV10-3 and TRBJ2-3, with TRBD1 identical over 9 bases. This CDR3 contains 14 residues. V shed 7 bases, J shed 2 bases, and the junction held 4 bases outside the gene matches. Germline V CDR1 and CDR2: ENHRY, SYGVKD. CDR3 sequence reads: CAINRDRVTDTQYF. Here the CDR3 DNA reads TGTGCCATCAACCGGGACAGGGTCACAGATACGCAGTATTTT.

The table lists this clonotype with a few counts. This chain joins TRBV6-2 or TRBV6-3 and TRBJ2-5; no reliable D call. The CDR3 contains 15 residues. Germline CDR1 MNHEY, CDR2 SVGEGT. Trimming took 6 bases from V and 4 from J, leaving 18 bases between them. CDR3 nucleotides: TGTGCCAGCAGCCCCAAAGGACCCCCCATAGAGACCCAGTACTTC. This sequence encodes CASSPKGPPIETQYF.

This clonotype was counted only a few times. CDR3 protein: CASSFRPSNSYEQYF. CDR3 coding DNA: TGTGCCAGCAGTTTCCGCCCTTCAAACTCCTACGAGCAGTACTTC. This chain connects TRBV12-3 or TRBV12-4 to TRBJ2-7; no clear D gene. The CDR3 is 15 amino acids. V was shortened by 3 bases and J by 0 bases, with 12 bases between the two germline ends.

This rearrangement joins TRBV7-2 to TRBJ2-5; maybe TRBD2 (5 bases). This CDR3 has 12 residues. Trimming pared 5 bases from V and 8 bases from J, leaving 12 bases between. Germline V gene data show CDR1 as SGHTA and CDR2 as FQGNSA. The CDR3 nucleotides are TGTGCCAGCAGCCCCATGGGGAGAACCCAGTACTTC. Translating it yields CASSPMGRTQYF.

This rearrangement joins TRBV5-5 to TRBJ2-3, with D unclear. The length of the CDR3 is 17 residues. Trimming cost V 0 bases and J 0 bases, with 14 bases left between them. Germline V gene sequence: CDR1 SGHKS, CDR2 YYEKEE (reference sequence). The CDR3 DNA reads TGTGCCAGCAGCTTGGTCGCCCAGTCCGATAGCACAGATACGCAGTATTTT. Protein: CASSLVAQSDSTDTQYF.

This clonotype has a handful of counts. The chain combines TRBV12-3 or TRBV12-4 with TRBJ2-6; unclear D gene. CDR3 size: 14 residues. The V end was cut by 6 bases, the J end by 4 bases, with 10 bases between. CDR3 nucleotides: TGTGCCAGCAGACTCTTAGGGGGGGCCAACGTCCTGACTTTC. Translating gives CASRLLGGANVLTF.

In its sample, this clonotype was seen many times. The chain couples TRBV11-2 to TRBJ2-1; TRBD1 is a possible D gene (5 bases). Germline V gene sequence: CDR1 SGHAT, CDR2 FQNNGV. The CDR3 is made up of 14 amino acids. V was shortened by 3 bases and J by 3 bases, with 9 bases between the two germline ends. The CDR3 DNA sequence: TGTGCCAGCAGCTTGCAGGGCGACTACAATGAGCAGTTCTTC. Its protein product is CASSLQGDYNEQFF.

This clonotype was seen a handful of times. One end of the junction does not line up with germline, which may come from a read error. V is TRBV7-8 and J is TRBJ2-3; 11 bases agree with TRBD2. The CDR3 sequence is 18 residues long. Germline lookup yields CDR1 SGHVS and CDR2 FQNEAQ. CDR3 bases: TGTTCCAGCAGCTTAGTTTCCGGGACTAGCGGCAGCACAGATACGCAGTATTTT. It yields the protein CSSSLVSGTSGSTDTQYF.

This clonotype came up a few times. This chain uses TRBV10-3 with TRBJ2-3; tentatively, D is TRBD2 (6 bases). The length of the CDR3 is 13 residues. Looked up from germline, CDR1 is ENHRY and CDR2 is SYGVKD. Between the trimmed V and J ends, which lost 7 bases and 0 bases, there was a span of 8 bases. The CDR3 is CAITEGSTDTQYF. The DNA of the CDR3 is TGTGCCATCACGGAGGGGAGCACAGATACGCAGTATTTT.

This clonotype was found a few times. The gene calls are TRBV7-2 and TRBJ2-3; D remains unclear. The CDR3 sequence is 12 residues long. The ends were cut back, 2 bases at V and 5 bases at J, with 5 bases in the middle. CDR1 is SGHTA and CDR2 is FQGNSA in the germline V gene. The CDR3 coding sequence is TGTGCCAGCAGCTTATTTAGAGATACGCAGTATTTT. This gives the protein CASSLFRDTQYF.

This clonotype was counted ten times or more. Germline is not matched at one junction end, which may reflect a read error. This CDR3 is CASSLAGDQPQHF. CDR3 DNA sequence: TGTGCCAGCAGTTTAGCGGGCGATCAGCCCCAGCATTTT. The chain links TRBV5-1 to TRBJ1-5; no clear D gene. Germline values: CDR1 SGHRS, CDR2 YFSETQ. This CDR3 has 13 residues.

This clonotype was seen a few times. J is TRBJ2-7 and V is TRBV7-2; D possibly uses TRBD1 or TRBD2 (6 bases each). The CDR3 sequence is 16 residues long. V shed 1 base and J shed 1 base, with 14 bases lying between them. The V gene's germline CDR1 is SGHTA and CDR2 FQGNSA. The CDR3 DNA sequence: TGTGCCAGCAGCTTAGAAATGTGGGGGGCTTCCTACGAGCAGTACTTC. Translated: CASSLEMWGASYEQYF. Drawing the rest from reference TRBV7-2 and TRBJ2-7, the complete variable domain is GAGVSQSPSNKVTEKGKDVELRCDPISGHTALYWYRQSLGQGLEFLIYFQGNSAPDKSGLPSDRFSAERTGGSVSTLTIQRTQQEDSAVYLCASSLEMWGASYEQYFGPGTRLTVT.

This chain joins TRBV12-3 or TRBV12-4 and TRBJ1-1; the D gene is possibly TRBD1 (5 bases). This CDR3 has 13 residues. The V gene lost 8 bases and the J gene lost 8 bases, with 18 bases spanning the gap. DNA of the CDR3: TGTGCCAGCGGAGGACAACTCTGGGGAGAAGCTTTCTTT. Residues: CASGGQLWGEAFF.

Many counts were recorded for this clonotype. The chain combines TRBV6-5 with TRBJ2-2; no clear D gene. The ends were cut back, 3 bases at V and 2 bases at J, with 1 base in the middle. Looked up from germline, CDR1 is MNHEY and CDR2 is SVGAGI. The CDR3 consists of 12 residues. The CDR3 region is CASSYNTGELFF. The CDR3 nucleotides are TGTGCCAGCAGTTATAACACCGGGGAGCTGTTTTTT.

The chain has TRBV20-1 and TRBJ2-7; 9 bases map to TRBD2. Trimming at V came to 5 bases and at J to 5 bases, leaving 16 bases not matched to a gene. Germline loops: CDR1 DFQATT, CDR2 SNEGSKA (reference sequence). CDR3 length: 16 amino acids. CDR3 protein: CSAEILVAGGQDEQYF. As DNA, the CDR3 is TGCAGTGCTGAAATTCTCGTGGCGGGAGGGCAAGACGAGCAGTACTTC.

The chain uses TRBV6-5 and TRBJ2-7; unclear D gene. This CDR3 region has 14 residues. Germline V CDR1 and CDR2: MNHEY, SVGAGI. The V and J ends lost 0 bases and 2 bases respectively, with 8 bases between them. CDR3 region: CASSYSIGAYEQYF. CDR3 nucleotide sequence: TGTGCCAGCAGTTACTCGATTGGGGCCTACGAGCAGTACTTC.

In its sample, this clonotype was seen a few times. This chain connects TRBV6-5 to TRBJ2-1; no clear D. This CDR3 spans 13 amino acids. Trimming took off 3 bases at V and 5 bases at J, with 8 bases between the two ends. Germline loops: CDR1 MNHEY, CDR2 SVGAGI. CDR3 sequence reads: CASSYRSDNEQFF. DNA for the CDR3: TGTGCCAGCAGTTATCGATCTGACAATGAGCAGTTCTTC.

Here the CDR3 DNA reads TGTGCCAGCATGGGACTAGAGCAGTTCTTC. It codes for CASMGLEQFF. The gene calls are TRBV2 and TRBJ2-1; TRBD2 matches at 7 bases. This CDR3 contains 10 residues. Germline assignment: CDR1 SNHLY and CDR2 FYNNEI. The ends lost 7 bases at V and 10 bases at J; junction bases unmatched: 1. Looking up the rest from reference TRBV2 and TRBJ2-1 gives the full variable domain: EPEVTQTPSHQVTQMGQEVILRCVPISNHLYFYWYRQILGQKVEFLVSFYNNEISEKSEIFDDQFSVERPDGSNFTLKIRSTKLEDSAMYFCASMGLEQFFGPGTRLTVL.

V gene TRBV4-3 combines with J gene TRBJ1-2; D is uncertain. There are 14 residues in the CDR3. V shed 2 bases and J shed 8 bases, with 15 bases lying between them. Germline-derived CDR1 and CDR2 are LGHNA and YSLEER. DNA for the CDR3: TGCGCCAGCAGCCAATCGAAAGGGATGGGGGGCTACACCTTC. It specifies CASSQSKGMGGYTF.

Ten or more counts support this clonotype. The gene calls are TRBV12-3 or TRBV12-4 and TRBJ2-7, with D maybe TRBD1 (6 bases). Trimming left V 5 bases short and J 2 bases short, with 10 bases between. The CDR3 sequence is 13 residues long. The CDR3 sequence is CASSPNRAYEQYF. The CDR3 DNA sequence: TGTGCCAGCAGTCCTAACAGGGCCTACGAGCAGTACTTC.